The 32 T cell receptor beta chains below were found in one sample sequenced in a study of T cells expressing NK-cell markers. Following a re-call of the 5' RACE reads, TCRdb has one entry per CDR3 protein and lacks DNA. The sample shows about 150,000 distinct CDR3 sequences, and 37% sits with its ten largest clones. Specimen: blood T cells: a sorted CD56 or NKG2C T cell subset, CD4+ or CD8+ T cells, or bulk PBMC T cells (not recorded which). These receptors came from a woman aged 45-65 years in good health.

The CDR3 loop reads CASSLTEPSGAVYEQYF. The gene calls are TRBV6-2 or TRBV6-3 and TRBJ2-7; no DNA is available, so the TRBD1 call from TCRdb remains unchecked. The CDR3 is 17 amino acids. The germline V gene has CDR1 MNHEY and CDR2 SVGEGT.

The J gene is TRBJ1-5, the V gene TRBV27; the D call from TCRdb, TRBD1, cannot be confirmed without DNA. Looked up from germline, CDR1 is MNHEY and CDR2 is SMNVEV (reference sequence). This CDR3 contains 14 residues. The CDR3 reads CASSLSQGIQPQHF.

The chain employs TRBV5-1 and TRBJ1-2; the D call of TRBD1 rests on TCRdb alone, since no DNA is present to check it. Per germline, CDR1 SGHRS and CDR2 YFSETQ. CDR3 length: 14 amino acids. The chain's CDR3 is CASSTLGQGYGYTF.

The rearrangement joins TRBV7-9 to TRBJ2-4. Germline V gene lookup returns CDR1 SEHNR and CDR2 FQNEAQ (reference sequence). The CDR3 runs to 12 residues. This chain's CDR3 is CASSLGQGIQYF.

The V call is TRBV7-6, the J call TRBJ1-1. This CDR3 region has 16 residues. Germline-derived CDR1 and CDR2 are SGHVS and FNYEAQ. The CDR3 loop is CASSLGEGEANTEAFF.

The genes are TRBV5-5 and TRBJ2-5; checking the TCRdb D call of TRBD1 is not possible without DNA. The CDR3 is 16 residues long. Per the germline V gene, CDR1 is SGHKS and CDR2 is YYEKEE (reference sequence). Here the CDR3 reads CASSLGPGQLQETQYF.

The chain uses TRBV29-1 and TRBJ2-1. Germline CDR1 is SQVTM and CDR2 is ANQGSEA. This CDR3 region has 15 residues. CDR3 region: CSASETGGAYNEQFF.

The CDR3 sequence is CASSLLQQEETQYF. This chain joins TRBV5-1 and TRBJ2-5; absent DNA, TCRdb's TRBD1 call cannot be checked. CDR1 is SGHRS and CDR2 is YFSETQ in the germline V gene. This CDR3 has 14 amino acids.

The chain recombines TRBV13 with TRBJ2-7; TCRdb calls TRBD1, which cannot be checked without DNA. Germline V gives CDR1 PRHDT, CDR2 FYEKMQ (reference sequence). The CDR3 runs to 11 residues. The CDR3 sequence: CASSTGQGKYF.

The V call is TRBV24-1, the J call TRBJ2-1; TCRdb's D gene call, TRBD2, goes unchecked for lack of DNA. Germline CDR1 KGHDR, CDR2 SFDVKD. This CDR3 is built from 14 residues. The CDR3 loop reads CATSPGGTYNEQFF.

V usage is TRBV28 and J usage is TRBJ1-2. Germline CDR1 MDHEN, CDR2 SYDVKM. The CDR3 runs 12 residues. CDR3 region: CASSFSTYGYTF.

The V call is TRBV6-1, the J call TRBJ2-1; TCRdb's D call, TRBD1, is unchecked because there is no DNA. This CDR3 has 14 amino acids. Germline CDR1 and CDR2: MNHNS and SASEGT. CDR3 amino acids: CASTKRDPTSEQFF.

The chain recombines TRBV20-1 with TRBJ2-1; TCRdb selects TRBD2, and the lack of DNA leaves this call unchecked. This CDR3 comprises 14 residues. In germline, CDR1 is DFQATT, CDR2 SNEGSKA (reference sequence). Here the CDR3 reads CSARDWTSGGEQFF.

The rearrangement links TRBV7-8 to TRBJ2-1; TCRdb outputs TRBD2, but without DNA this stays unchecked. The V gene's germline CDR1 is SGHVS and CDR2 FQNEAQ. This CDR3 has 18 amino acids. The CDR3: CASSPRVPLAGKGDEQFF.

The CDR3 loop reads CASSLSGFNEAFF. J is TRBJ1-1 and V is TRBV27. The CDR3 totals 13 residues. In germline, CDR1 is MNHEY, CDR2 SMNVEV (reference sequence).

The rearrangement joins TRBV11-1 to TRBJ2-2; TCRdb indicates TRBD1, and absent DNA this call remains unverified. The CDR3 spans 18 residues. Germline loops: CDR1 SGHAT, CDR2 FQDESV (reference sequence). The CDR3 loop reads CASSLLGGISGMAGELFF.

The CDR3 here is CASSQGSGRLPSTDTQYF. The chain links TRBV3-1 to TRBJ2-3; TCRdb's D gene call, TRBD2, goes unchecked for lack of DNA. The germline V gene has CDR1 LGHDT and CDR2 YNNKEL (reference sequence). The CDR3 covers 18 residues.

The chain's CDR3 is CASSIPRDSLGSEQFF. The chain recombines TRBV19 with TRBJ2-1; with no DNA, the TCRdb D assignment of TRBD1 cannot be verified. CDR3 length: 16 amino acids. From germline, CDR1 is LNHDA and CDR2 SQIVND (reference sequence).

J is TRBJ2-3 and V is TRBV20-1; the TRBD2 assignment by TCRdb is unverifiable without DNA. CDR1 DFQATT and CDR2 SNEGSKA come from the germline V gene (reference sequence). CDR3 length: 16 amino acids. CDR3 region: CSAMWTSGGSSDTQYF.

V gene TRBV27 combines with J gene TRBJ2-7; the D call from TCRdb, TRBD1, cannot be confirmed without DNA. Germline loops: CDR1 MNHEY, CDR2 SMNVEV (reference sequence). This CDR3 is 14 amino acids long. CDR3 sequence: CASNPGGTEYEQYF.

The V and J genes are TRBV27 and TRBJ2-4; the TCRdb D gene call, TRBD2, has no DNA to confirm it. The CDR3 sequence is 17 residues long. Germline V gene lookup returns CDR1 MNHEY and CDR2 SMNVEV (reference sequence). CDR3 sequence reads: CASSPGREGSAKNIQYF.

This chain uses TRBV12-3 or TRBV12-4 with TRBJ2-1; absent DNA, TCRdb's TRBD1 call cannot be checked. This CDR3 comprises 18 residues. The chain's CDR3 is CASSQSLFRDMKEGEQFF.

This chain connects TRBV5-1 to TRBJ2-1; checking the TCRdb D call of TRBD2 is not possible without DNA. Germline V gives CDR1 SGHRS, CDR2 YFSETQ. This CDR3 spans 17 amino acids. CDR3 protein: CASSLDLTSGRLDEQFF.

V usage is TRBV29-1 and J usage is TRBJ2-7; TCRdb selects TRBD2, and the lack of DNA leaves this call unchecked. Looked up from germline, CDR1 is SQVTM and CDR2 is ANQGSEA. CDR3 length equals 15 residues. CDR3 amino acids: CSVEGETGAPYEQYF.

The CDR3: CASRAPGLAVASSYNEQFF. The chain recombines TRBV28 with TRBJ2-1; the TCRdb call, TRBD2, lacks DNA for checking. The CDR3 has 19 residues. Germline V CDR1 and CDR2: MDHEN, SYDVKM.

This chain links TRBV28 with TRBJ2-3. The CDR3 loop spans 13 amino acids. CDR1 and CDR2 (germline): MDHEN, SYDVKM. The CDR3 here is CASSILATDTQYF. Based on the CDR3 plus reference TRBV28 and TRBJ2-3, the full variable domain is DVKVTQSSRYLVKRTGEKVFLECVQDMDHENMFWYRQDPGLGLRLIYFSYDVKMKEKGDIPEGYSVSREKKERFSLILESASTNQTSMYLCASSILATDTQYFGPGTRLTVL.

The gene calls are TRBV7-9 and TRBJ2-5; TCRdb's D call of TRBD1 is untestable without DNA. This CDR3 has 14 amino acids. Germline V gene sequence: CDR1 SEHNR, CDR2 FQNEAQ (reference sequence). CDR3 region: CASSLGQDKETQYF.

This chain joins TRBV6-5 and TRBJ2-1; the D call of TRBD2 rests on TCRdb alone, since no DNA is present to check it. From germline, CDR1 is MNHEY and CDR2 SVGAGI. This CDR3 contains 15 residues. The CDR3: CASTQGSGRHNEQFF.

This chain joins TRBV12-3 or TRBV12-4 and TRBJ2-2; no DNA is available, so the TRBD2 call from TCRdb remains unchecked. This CDR3 has 19 residues. The CDR3 reads CASSLGTSGRASNTGELFF.

This rearrangement joins TRBV2 to TRBJ2-5; TCRdb names TRBD1, which stays unverified in the absence of DNA. Germline V lookup: CDR1 SNHLY, CDR2 FYNNEI. The CDR3 totals 15 residues. CDR3 sequence: CASSDPSWGLETQYF.

The chain combines TRBV12-3 or TRBV12-4 with TRBJ2-7; TCRdb outputs TRBD1, but without DNA this stays unchecked. The CDR3 is 16 amino acids. The CDR3 loop reads CASSDTDRGVQYEQYF.

This chain joins TRBV6-1 and TRBJ1-2; lacking DNA, the TRBD1 call made by TCRdb goes unchecked. The germline gives CDR1 MNHNS, CDR2 SASEGT. This CDR3 is built from 11 residues. The CDR3: CASRQEAGYTF.